These 25 T cell receptor beta chains originate from one sample sequenced in a study of response to subunit inactivated influenza vaccine. TCRdb used MiXCR to reprocess the RT-PCR reads, holding one entry per CDR3 protein. The sample consists of 650,000 to 700,000 distinct CDR3 sequences, around a sixth of them appearing once. The material was PBMCs from blood, obtained about 12 days after vaccination. Source of these receptors: a man aged 45-60 years who received an inactivated influenza vaccine.

The chain has TRBV12-3 or TRBV12-4 and TRBJ2-5; 11 bases align to TRBD2. V lost 6 bases and J lost 0; bases outside the gene matches: 12. This CDR3 contains 18 residues. Here the CDR3 reads CASRHSGGALSYQETQYF. The DNA for the CDR3 is TGTGCCAGCAGGCATAGCGGGGGGGCCTTATCGTACCAAGAGACCCAGTACTTC.

This clonotype was recorded at least ten times. The J gene is TRBJ1-4, the V gene TRBV6-1; maybe TRBD1 (6 bases). Looked up from germline, CDR1 is MNHNS and CDR2 is SASEGT. The CDR3 length is 16 residues. V shed 5 bases and J shed 7 bases, with 20 bases lying between them. The CDR3, as DNA: TGTGCCAGCAGTAAACTACCGGGACACGGAAGTGAAAAACTGTTTTTT. The encoded protein is CASSKLPGHGSEKLFF.

This clonotype was counted a few times. J is TRBJ2-1 and V is TRBV7-8; 8 bases align to TRBD2. The CDR3 has 17 amino acids. Germline V gene sequence: CDR1 SGHVS, CDR2 FQNEAQ. The trim removed 0 bases at V and 6 bases at J, leaving 10 bases unmatched. CDR3 DNA: TGTGCCAGCAGCTTAGCGGGAGCGGGAGTTATCCCCAATGAGCAGTTCTTC. Amino acid sequence: CASSLAGAGVIPNEQFF. Combining the CDR3 with reference TRBV7-8 and TRBJ2-1 gives the whole variable domain GAGVSQSPRYKVAKRGQDVALRCDPISGHVSLFWYQQALGQGPEFLTYFQNEAQLDKSGLPSDRFFAERPEGSVSTLKIQRTQQEDSAVYLCASSLAGAGVIPNEQFFGPGTRLTVL.

The V call is TRBV5-4, the J call TRBJ2-5; D gene uncertain. The CDR3 contains 15 residues. The V end lost 4 bases, the J end lost 2 bases, and 15 bases lay between the germline ends. CDR1 is SGHNT and CDR2 is YYREEE in the germline V gene (reference sequence). The CDR3 DNA is TGTGCCAGCAGCCCATCGACACGGAAACAAGAGACCCAGTACTTC. Its protein product is CASSPSTRKQETQYF.

The V and J genes are TRBV7-2 and TRBJ2-7, with D possibly being TRBD1 or TRBD2 (6 bases each). Trimming stripped 2 bases from V and 6 bases from J, with 17 bases between. Looked up from germline, CDR1 is SGHTA and CDR2 is FQGNSA. This CDR3 comprises 15 residues. CDR3 loop: CASSLSLAWGREQYF. CDR3 DNA sequence: TGTGCCAGCAGCTTATCCCTAGCGTGGGGGCGCGAGCAGTACTTC.

The chain combines TRBV12-3 or TRBV12-4 with TRBJ2-3; the match to TRBD2 covers 15 bases. This CDR3 region has 18 residues. The trim removed 5 bases at V and 3 bases at J, leaving 9 bases unmatched. CDR3 bases: TGTGCCAGCAGTCCGGGACTAGCGGGAGGATTCACGACAGATACGCAGTATTTT. It specifies CASSPGLAGGFTTDTQYF.

The V call is TRBV29-1, the J call TRBJ2-1; D uncertain. This CDR3 has 14 residues. Germline-derived CDR1 and CDR2 are SQVTM and ANQGSEA. V was pared by 0 bases and J by 4 bases, with 10 bases between. The chain's CDR3 is CSVEDRVRYNEQFF. The CDR3 DNA reads as TGCAGCGTTGAAGATAGAGTGCGGTACAATGAGCAGTTCTTC.

This clonotype appeared a few times. The chain joins TRBV7-8 to TRBJ1-4; D unresolved. CDR1 is SGHVS and CDR2 is FQNEAQ in the germline V gene. V lost 5 bases and J lost 8, with 18 bases in between. The CDR3 covers 15 residues. The CDR3 region is CASSPYGAVGEKLFF. CDR3 DNA sequence: TGTGCCAGCAGCCCTTATGGAGCAGTGGGGGAAAAACTGTTTTTT.

This chain links TRBV6-1 with TRBJ1-6; TRBD1 agrees at 7 bases. Losses at the gene ends were 7 bases for V and 4 bases for J; bases not matched to a gene: 7. The CDR3 has 15 amino acids. The germline V gene has CDR1 MNHNS and CDR2 SASEGT. The CDR3 region is CASKTTGKYNSPLHF. Written as DNA, the CDR3 is TGTGCCAGCAAAACGACAGGGAAATATAATTCACCCCTCCACTTT.

The J gene is TRBJ2-5, the V gene TRBV24-1; D is tentatively TRBD1 or TRBD2 (6 bases each). Trimming pared 4 bases from V and 5 bases from J, leaving 22 bases between. Germline lookup yields CDR1 KGHDR and CDR2 SFDVKD. CDR3 length: 17 amino acids. The CDR3 DNA reads as TGTGCCACCAGTGACTACCCTTTGAGGGGGGCGGGTGAGACCCAGTACTTC. This encodes CATSDYPLRGAGETQYF.

This clonotype was observed a few times. The J gene is TRBJ2-1, the V gene TRBV5-1; 7 bases are a match to TRBD1. The CDR3 spans 15 residues. Trimming cost V 0 bases and J 7 bases; bases outside gene matches: 7. Germline V CDR1 and CDR2: SGHRS, YFSETQ. In DNA form, the CDR3 reads TGCGCCAGCAGCTTGGTGCCAGGGGGTATGAATGAGCAGTTCTTC. This sequence encodes CASSLVPGGMNEQFF.

The J gene is TRBJ2-7, the V gene TRBV7-2; the D gene is possibly TRBD1 (5 bases). Looked up from germline, CDR1 is SGHTA and CDR2 is FQGNSA. V lost 2 bases and J lost 0, with 11 bases in between. The CDR3 consists of 15 residues. CDR3 bases: TGTGCCAGCAGCTTAATCCAGGGCTACTCCTACGAGCAGTACTTC. It translates to CASSLIQGYSYEQYF.

In this sample, this clonotype turned up a few times. The V call is TRBV6-2 or TRBV6-3, the J call TRBJ2-1; D is unresolved. Germline V CDR1 and CDR2: MNHEY, SVGEGT. This CDR3 region has 11 residues. Trimming pared 4 bases from V and 13 bases from J, leaving 11 bases between. The CDR3 coding sequence is TGTGCCAGCAGTTCTCCCTTTCCCCAGTTCTTC. Its translation is CASSSPFPQFF.

The chain employs TRBV5-5 and TRBJ2-1; 10 nucleotides line up with TRBD2. Germline V gene data show CDR1 as SGHKS and CDR2 as YYEKEE (reference sequence). The ends lost 4 bases at V and 2 bases at J; junction bases unmatched: 12. The CDR3 is 18 amino acids. CDR3 sequence (DNA): TGTGCCAGCAGCATCGGACTAGCGGCCCGAGAGACCTACAATGAGCAGTTCTTC. This encodes CASSIGLAARETYNEQFF.

In this sample, this clonotype turned up a few times. The V and J genes are TRBV19 and TRBJ2-5, with D uncertain. The CDR3 runs 13 residues. V was clipped by 0 bases and J by 4 bases, with 6 bases between them. Germline V gene lookup returns CDR1 LNHDA and CDR2 SQIVND (reference sequence). In nucleotides, the CDR3 is TGTGCCAGTAGTATAGATGGACGAGAGACCCAGTACTTC. Translating it yields CASSIDGRETQYF.

The chain combines TRBV5-1 with TRBJ1-2; 7 positions agree with TRBD1. Germline V gene lookup returns CDR1 SGHRS and CDR2 YFSETQ. The length of the CDR3 is 16 residues. J was trimmed by 3 bases and V by 4 bases; bases with no gene match: 12. CDR3 DNA sequence: TGCGCCAGCAGCGACAATACAGGGGTAGGAGACTATGGCTACACCTTC. Its translation is CASSDNTGVGDYGYTF.

This clonotype has a handful of counts. The chain links TRBV2 to TRBJ2-3, with TRBD2 matching 9 bases. Germline V lookup: CDR1 SNHLY, CDR2 FYNNEI. CDR3 size: 16 residues. V was clipped by 5 bases and J by 2 bases; unmatched bases: 8. The CDR3 DNA reads as TGTGCCAGCAGTAGGGTAGCGGGAGCGCTCACAGATACGCAGTATTTT. Translated, it gives CASSRVAGALTDTQYF.

The chain uses TRBV20-1 and TRBJ2-3, with unresolved D. Germline lookup yields CDR1 DFQATT and CDR2 SNEGSKA (reference sequence). V lost 0 bases to trimming and J lost 1 base, with 11 bases between them. The CDR3 has 15 residues. Here the CDR3 reads CSAREGPTRTDTQYF. The CDR3 DNA is TGCAGTGCTAGAGAAGGGCCAACACGCACAGATACGCAGTATTTT.

This chain uses TRBV18 with TRBJ2-7; 7 nucleotides match TRBD1. Germline V lookup: CDR1 KGHSH, CDR2 LQKENI. The junction had 9 bases not matched to a gene; V was cut back by 0 bases and J by 1 base. CDR3 length: 17 amino acids. The CDR3 protein is CASSPPRDRAPSYEQYF. The CDR3 DNA sequence: TGTGCCAGCTCACCACCTCGAGACAGGGCCCCTTCCTACGAGCAGTACTTC.

This chain joins TRBV20-1 and TRBJ2-5; D might be TRBD1 (6 bases). Trimming took off 3 bases at V and 5 bases at J, with 13 bases between the two ends. The germline V gene encodes CDR1 DFQATT and CDR2 SNEGSKA (reference sequence). There are 13 residues in the CDR3. This CDR3 reads CSARGDRTETQYF. CDR3 nucleotides: TGCAGTGCTAGGGGAGACAGGACGGAGACCCAGTACTTC.

J is TRBJ2-1 and V is TRBV5-1; weak D call: TRBD2 (6 bases). The V and J ends lost 4 bases and 7 bases respectively, with 15 bases between them. Germline-derived CDR1 and CDR2 are SGHRS and YFSETQ. The CDR3 covers 14 residues. The CDR3 here is CASSPGGAWNEQFF. CDR3 sequence (DNA): TGCGCCAGCAGCCCAGGCGGGGCTTGGAATGAGCAGTTCTTC.

In this sample, this clonotype turned up a few times. The chain combines TRBV2 with TRBJ1-5, with D possibly matching TRBD1 (5 bases). The germline gives CDR1 SNHLY, CDR2 FYNNEI. The CDR3 spans 18 residues. The V and J ends lost 2 bases and 2 bases respectively, with 19 bases between them. As DNA, the CDR3 is TGTGCCAGCAGTGAAAGGGAGGGGAGCCAGAGCGGCAATCAGCCCCAGCATTTT. Translation: CASSEREGSQSGNQPQHF. The whole variable domain, filled in from reference TRBV2 and TRBJ1-5, reads EPEVTQTPSHQVTQMGQEVILRCVPISNHLYFYWYRQILGQKVEFLVSFYNNEISEKSEIFDDQFSVERPDGSNFTLKIRSTKLEDSAMYFCASSEREGSQSGNQPQHFGDGTRLSIL.

The chain is built from TRBV12-3 or TRBV12-4 and TRBJ1-2; D remains unclear. With 5 bases removed from V and 5 bases from J, the gap between germline ends came to 9 bases. CDR3 length equals 12 residues. The CDR3 DNA reads TGTGCCAGCAGTCGCAACGGGTATGGCTACACCTTC. Its translation is CASSRNGYGYTF.

This clonotype was seen a few times. The rearrangement links TRBV7-3 to TRBJ2-2, with 7 bases matching TRBD1. Per the germline V gene, CDR1 is SGHTA and CDR2 is FQGTGA. V was pared by 5 bases and J by 4 bases, with 4 bases of the junction left unmatched. The CDR3 covers 14 residues. The CDR3 protein is CASSINRGTGELFF. CDR3 DNA sequence: TGTGCCAGCAGCATAAACAGGGGCACCGGGGAGCTGTTTTTT.

This rearrangement joins TRBV12-3 or TRBV12-4 to TRBJ2-1; 15 bases fit TRBD2. Trimming took 8 bases from V and 9 from J; bases not matched to a gene: 8. There are 15 residues in the CDR3. Here the CDR3 DNA reads TGTGCCAGCCACCCCGGGACTAGCGGGAGGCCTGAGCAGTTCTTC. Its protein product is CASHPGTSGRPEQFF.